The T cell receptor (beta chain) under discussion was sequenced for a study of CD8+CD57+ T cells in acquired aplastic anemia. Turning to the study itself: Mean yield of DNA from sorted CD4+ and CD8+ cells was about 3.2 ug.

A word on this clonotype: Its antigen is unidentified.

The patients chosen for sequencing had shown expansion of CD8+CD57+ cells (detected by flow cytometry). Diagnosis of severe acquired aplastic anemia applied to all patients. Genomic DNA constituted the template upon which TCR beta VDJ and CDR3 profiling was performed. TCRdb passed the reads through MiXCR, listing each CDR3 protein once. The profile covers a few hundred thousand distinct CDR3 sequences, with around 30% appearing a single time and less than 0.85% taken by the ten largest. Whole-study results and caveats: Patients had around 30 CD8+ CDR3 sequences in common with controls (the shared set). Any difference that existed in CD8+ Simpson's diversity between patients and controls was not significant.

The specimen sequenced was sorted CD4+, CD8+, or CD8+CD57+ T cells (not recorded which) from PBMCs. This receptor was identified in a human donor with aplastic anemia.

The CDR3 loop is CASSFGTPPETQYF. The CDR3, as DNA: TGTGCCAGCAGTTTCGGGACACCTCCCGAGACCCAGTACTTC. V usage is TRBV2 and J usage is TRBJ2-5; perhaps TRBD1 as D (6 bases). V was shortened by 5 bases and J by 5 bases, with 15 bases between the two germline ends. Per germline, CDR1 SNHLY and CDR2 FYNNEI. The CDR3 sequence is 14 residues long.